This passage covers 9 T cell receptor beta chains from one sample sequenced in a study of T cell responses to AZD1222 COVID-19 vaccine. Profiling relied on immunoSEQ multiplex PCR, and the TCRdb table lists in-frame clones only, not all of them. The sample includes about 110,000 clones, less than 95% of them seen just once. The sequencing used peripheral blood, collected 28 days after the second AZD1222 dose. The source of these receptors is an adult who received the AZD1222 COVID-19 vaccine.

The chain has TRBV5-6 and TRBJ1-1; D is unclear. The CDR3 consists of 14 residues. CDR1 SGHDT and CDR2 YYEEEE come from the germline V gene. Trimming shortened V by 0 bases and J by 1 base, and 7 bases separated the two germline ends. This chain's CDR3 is CASSLAGRNTEAFF. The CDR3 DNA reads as TGTGCCAGCAGCTTGGCGGGTCGGAACACTGAAGCTTTCTTT.

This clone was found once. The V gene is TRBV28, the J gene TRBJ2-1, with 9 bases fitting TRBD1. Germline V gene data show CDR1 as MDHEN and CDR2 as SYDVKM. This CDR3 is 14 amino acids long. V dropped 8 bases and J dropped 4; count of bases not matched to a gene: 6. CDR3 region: CASLPGQGYNEQFF. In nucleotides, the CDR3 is TGTGCCAGCCTTCCGGGACAGGGTTACAATGAGCAGTTCTTC.

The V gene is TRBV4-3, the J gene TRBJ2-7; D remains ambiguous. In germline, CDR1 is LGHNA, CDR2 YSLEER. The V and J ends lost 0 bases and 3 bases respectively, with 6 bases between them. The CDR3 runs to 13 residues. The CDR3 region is CASSQDRVYEQYF. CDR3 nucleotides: TGCGCCAGCAGCCAAGATAGGGTCTACGAGCAGTACTTC.

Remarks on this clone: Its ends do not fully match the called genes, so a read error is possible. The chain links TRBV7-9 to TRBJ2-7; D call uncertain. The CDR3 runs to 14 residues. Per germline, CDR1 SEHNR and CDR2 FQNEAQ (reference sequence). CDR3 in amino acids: CASSLAQDSNEQYF. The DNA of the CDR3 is TGTGCCAGCAGCTTAGCGCAAGACTCCAACGAGCAGTACTTC.

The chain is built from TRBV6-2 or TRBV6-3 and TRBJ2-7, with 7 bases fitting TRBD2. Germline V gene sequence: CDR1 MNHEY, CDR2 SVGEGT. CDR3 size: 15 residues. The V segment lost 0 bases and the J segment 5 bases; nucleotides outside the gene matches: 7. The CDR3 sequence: CASSYSIGGRNEQYF. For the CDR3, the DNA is TGTGCCAGCAGTTACTCTATCGGGGGGAGGAACGAGCAGTACTTC.

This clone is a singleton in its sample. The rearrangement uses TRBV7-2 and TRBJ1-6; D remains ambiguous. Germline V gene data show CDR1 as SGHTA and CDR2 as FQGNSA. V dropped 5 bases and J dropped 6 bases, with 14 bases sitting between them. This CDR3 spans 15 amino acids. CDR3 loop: CASSQISVPNSPLHF. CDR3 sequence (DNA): TGTGCCAGCAGCCAGATTAGCGTCCCTAATTCACCCCTCCACTTT.

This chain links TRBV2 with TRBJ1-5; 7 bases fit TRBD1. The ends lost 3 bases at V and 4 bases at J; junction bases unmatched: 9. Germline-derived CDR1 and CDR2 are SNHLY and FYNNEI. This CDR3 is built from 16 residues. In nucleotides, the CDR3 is TGTGCCAGCAGTGACATTACAGGGGTGAGAAATCAGCCCCAGCATTTT. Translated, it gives CASSDITGVRNQPQHF.

Written as DNA, the CDR3 is TGTGCCAGCAGTGTTACGAGTGTCTCCTACGAGCAGTACTTC. It translates to CASSVTSVSYEQYF. The J gene is TRBJ2-7, the V gene TRBV6-2 or TRBV6-3; D uncertain. The CDR3 spans 14 residues. Trimming shortened V by 5 bases and J by 0 bases, and 11 bases separated the two germline ends. In germline, CDR1 is MNHEY, CDR2 SVGEGT.

CDR3 sequence (DNA): TGTGCCAGCAGTACGGGACAGGGAATACCTTCCAATGAGCAGTTCTTC. Amino acids: CASSTGQGIPSNEQFF. J is TRBJ2-1 and V is TRBV28; 9 nucleotides match TRBD1. This CDR3 is 16 amino acids long. The V gene's germline CDR1 is MDHEN and CDR2 SYDVKM. J was trimmed by 6 bases and V by 5 bases; bases with no gene match: 11.